The clone carrying this T cell receptor beta chain was detected many times. A unique molecular identifier was carried by every single TCR cDNA molecule. TCRdb ran MiXCR on the 5' RACE reads and lists one entry per CDR3 protein. This table holds about 32,000 distinct CDR3 sequences, more than 9% found once. These data originate in a study of spatial heterogeneity in lung cancer. On the study more broadly: A total of fewer than 80 untreated early-stage non-small cell lung cancer patients served as donors. Mean representation of each unique TCR and UMI combination in the raw reads exceeded nine occurrences.

V was pared by 4 bases and J by 0 bases, with 12 bases between. The CDR3 runs 15 residues. Germline lookup yields CDR1 SGHVS and CDR2 FQNEAQ. The time point was: blood at routine non-recurrence follow-up after resection. The input material, whole RNA from tumor, nontumor lung or frozen PBMC, was sequenced unsorted. The chain links TRBV7-8 to TRBJ1-2; unclear D gene. This TCR was sampled from a female donor with early-stage non-small cell lung cancer. The sequences come from PBMCs, collected at follow-up. The CDR3 is CASSSRPSANYGYTF. The CDR3 region has the DNA TGTGCCAGCAGCTCAAGACCCTCAGCTAACTATGGCTACACCTTC.